These T cell receptor beta chains were read from a single sample in a study of T cells after yellow fever vaccination. MiXCR was run by TCRdb on the 5' RACE reads, yielding one entry per CDR3 protein. The sample lists a few hundred thousand distinct CDR3 sequences; around 13% were seen once. Sequencing was performed on CD4+ T cells sorted from PBMCs, taken 45 days after the yellow fever booster vaccination. The source is a young man who received the YFV17D yellow fever vaccine. The CDR3 runs from the conserved cysteine through the conserved F or W. D genes are given only for firm matches. Clone size is shown for a subset of rows, as once, few, many or a class of expanded clone.

D gene	V gene	clone size	J gene	CDR3 DNA	CDR3 protein
TRBD1	TRBV7-2	few	TRBJ1-1	TGTGCCAGCAGTCCCAGCAGGGGGGGGTACACTGAAGCTTTCTTT	CASSPSRGGYTEAFF
-	TRBV11-2	few	TRBJ2-3	TGTGCCAGCAGCTTAGTACCCGGGAACAGGGTGCTGGCAGATACGCAGTATTTT	CASSLVPGNRVLADTQYF
-	TRBV5-1	-	TRBJ2-1	TGCGCCAGCAGTCGTAGGGTTGGGGGCTCCTACAATGAGCAGTTCTTC	CASSRRVGGSYNEQFF
-	TRBV20-1	-	TRBJ1-2	TGCAGTGCGGCCGATGCTCCGAATAACTATGGCTACACCTTC	CSAADAPNNYGYTF
-	TRBV20-1	-	TRBJ1-3	TGCAGTGCTAATAAAGACTCTGGAAACACCATATATTTT	CSANKDSGNTIYF
TRBD1	TRBV20-1	few	TRBJ2-5	TGCAGTGCCCGGGACAGGGGGCGCCCCCTGTACTTC	CSARDRGRPLYF
-	TRBV10-3	few	TRBJ2-2	TGTGCCGTTAGCCGCCCGAACACCGGGGAGCTGTTTTTT	CAVSRPNTGELFF
TRBD2	TRBV7-8	-	TRBJ2-5	TGTGCCAGCAGCTTAGGTCCGATGGCTAGCGGGAGGGGAGAGACCCAGTACTTC	CASSLGPMASGRGETQYF
TRBD2	TRBV19	-	TRBJ2-5	TGTGCCAGTAGTCTGACTAGCGGGAGCCACCCAGAGACCCAGTACTTC	CASSLTSGSHPETQYF
TRBD2	TRBV14	-	TRBJ2-1	TGTGCCAGCAGCCCCTATAGCGGGAGTAAGAACGGGCAGTTCTTC	CASSPYSGSKNGQFF
TRBD1	TRBV6-6	many	TRBJ1-1	TGTGCCAGCACCAGGGGGAGGAACACTGAAGCTTTCTTT	CASTRGRNTEAFF
-	TRBV7-2	few	TRBJ2-1	TGTGCCAGCAGCCTGGACTACTCGAAGCAGTTCTTC	CASSLDYSKQFF
-	TRBV12-3/TRBV12-4	few	TRBJ2-7	TGTGCCAGCAGCAACGCCCAGGGGCCCTGGGGGGAGCAGTACTTC	CASSNAQGPWGEQYF
TRBD2	TRBV10-3	-	TRBJ2-7	TGTGCCATCAGCGATTCTAGCGGGAGCTACGAGCAGTACTTC	CAISDSSGSYEQYF
-	TRBV11-2	few	TRBJ2-3	TGTGCCAGCAGCTTAGCCGCACAGGGTTTGTCAGATACGCAGTATTTT	CASSLAAQGLSDTQYF
TRBD1	TRBV5-6	-	TRBJ2-4	TGTGCCAGCAGCAGGACAGGGCTCGAAAACATTCAGTACTTC	CASSRTGLENIQYF
TRBD2	TRBV12-3/TRBV12-4	few	TRBJ2-1	TGTGCCAGCAGTTTATCCCGGGAGGATGAGCAGTTCTTC	CASSLSREDEQFF
-	TRBV21-1	few	TRBJ2-3	-	CASSKALVGDGTDTQYF
-	TRBV7-9	many	TRBJ2-1	TGTGCCAGCAGCTCGGACAGCTCGAGCTCCTACAATGAGCAGTTCTTC	CASSSDSSSSYNEQFF
TRBD1	TRBV6-1	-	TRBJ1-5	TGTGCCAGCAGTCCTGGGGACAGCTTGGGTCAGCCCCAGCATTTT	CASSPGDSLGQPQHF
-	TRBV25-1	-	TRBJ2-7	TGTGCCAGCAGTGAGTTTGGCTCCCCAAGTACGGAGAGCATCTACGAGCAGTACTTC	CASSEFGSPSTESIYEQYF
-	TRBV10-3	-	TRBJ2-1	TGTGCCATCAGTGACATGGCTGAGCAGTTCTTC	CAISDMAEQFF
TRBD2	TRBV12-3/TRBV12-4	few	TRBJ2-5	TGTGCCAGCAGAACCCTAGCGGCTGAGACCCAGTACTTC	CASRTLAAETQYF
TRBD1	TRBV6-1	-	TRBJ2-2	TGTGCCAGCAACCCCAGGGGGAGAACCGGGGAGCTGTTTTTT	CASNPRGRTGELFF
-	TRBV7-2	-	TRBJ2-1	TGTGCCAGCCGACTAGGACAGAATTACAATGAGCAGTTCTTC	CASRLGQNYNEQFF
-	TRBV20-1	few	TRBJ2-5	TGCAGTGCTACGGACCAGGTGGAGACCCAGTACTTC	CSATDQVETQYF
TRBD1	TRBV5-1	-	TRBJ2-1	TGCGCCAGCAGCTCAGGACAGGGGTGGTATGAGCAGTTCTTC	CASSSGQGWYEQFF
-	TRBV12-3/TRBV12-4	few	TRBJ2-7	TGTGCCAGCAGACCGAACGAGGGCGAGCAGTACTTC	CASRPNEGEQYF
TRBD1	TRBV10-3	many	TRBJ2-1	TGTGCCATCAGAACCGGGACAGGGGGCCTTTCGAGCTCCTACAATGAGCAGTTCTTC	CAIRTGTGGLSSSYNEQFF
-	TRBV12-3/TRBV12-4	-	TRBJ2-1	TGTGCCAGCAGTAAGTCTTATGAGCAGTTCTTC	CASSKSYEQFF
TRBD1	TRBV7-2	few	TRBJ1-4	TGTGCCAGCAGCACACAGGGGGGGGCGCGTGAAAAACTGTTTTTT	CASSTQGGAREKLFF
-	TRBV20-1	many	TRBJ1-1	TGCAGTGCTAGAGATGCGGGGGTGAACACTGAAGCTTTCTTT	CSARDAGVNTEAFF
TRBD2	TRBV4-2	-	TRBJ2-5	TGTGCCAGCAGCCGGGGACTAAAAGAGACCCAGTACTTC	CASSRGLKETQYF
TRBD2	TRBV5-5	few	TRBJ2-7	TGTGCCAGCAGCTTGGTGACTAGCGGATCGAGCTCCTACGAGCAGTACTTC	CASSLVTSGSSSYEQYF
-	TRBV5-6	few	TRBJ2-3	TGTGCCAGCAGCACAGTAGTGGGGGCAGATACGCAGTATTTT	CASSTVVGADTQYF
TRBD2	TRBV7-2	few	TRBJ2-7	TGTGCCAGCAGCTTAGTGACTAGCGGGAGCCGCCCCTACGAGCAGTACTTC	CASSLVTSGSRPYEQYF
-	TRBV5-1	-	TRBJ1-2	TGCGCCAGCAGCCCGGAGGGGGGAGGAGGCTACACCTTC	CASSPEGGGGYTF
-	TRBV20-1	few	TRBJ2-1	TGCAGTGCTAGAGTACCCTACAATGAGCAGTTCTTC	CSARVPYNEQFF
TRBD1	TRBV10-3	-	TRBJ2-3	TGTGCCATCAGTGTGACAGGGGACACAGATACGCAGTATTTT	CAISVTGDTDTQYF
-	TRBV5-1	few	TRBJ1-3	TGCGCCAGCAGCTTGGACCCTGGATCCCACTCTGGAAACACCATATATTTT	CASSLDPGSHSGNTIYF
-	TRBV5-1	few	TRBJ1-6	TGCGCCAGCAGCCCAGGGACTTCTCATAATTCACCCCTCCACTTT	CASSPGTSHNSPLHF
-	TRBV20-1	few	TRBJ2-4	TGCAGTGCGGCGGGACCCCCAATGGACATTCAGTACTTC	CSAAGPPMDIQYF
-	TRBV12-3/TRBV12-4	many	TRBJ2-5	TGTGCCAGCAGCTTCGGGGAGACCCAGTACTTC	CASSFGETQYF
TRBD2	TRBV20-1	-	TRBJ2-7	TGCAGTGCTTCGTGGGAGCGGGGTTTTACCTACGAGCAGTACTTC	CSASWERGFTYEQYF
TRBD1	TRBV20-1	many	TRBJ2-3	TGCAGTGCTAGCGGCGGACCCAGGGGGTCAGATACGCAGTATTTT	CSASGGPRGSDTQYF